Presented here are 12 T cell receptor beta chains from one specimen sequenced in a study of T cells in Graves' hyperthyroidism and ophthalmopathy. TCR beta CDR3 regions were amplified from RNA. The TCR CDR3 was amplified in a first-round RT-PCR using the HTBI primer set. TCRdb ran MiXCR on the multiplex PCR reads and lists one entry per CDR3 protein. The table lists 550,000 to 600,000 distinct CDR3 sequences, about 43% of them singletons, with roughly 20% in the top ten. Sequencing was carried out using peripheral blood or thyroid tissue (not recorded which). The receptors here all came from an adult woman with Graves' disease, either hyperthyroidism or ophthalmopathy (not recorded which).

This chain uses TRBV7-8 with TRBJ1-2; D gene unclear. Germline CDR1 reads SGHVS; CDR2 reads FQNEAQ. The CDR3 totals 14 residues. V lost 5 bases to trimming and J lost 4 bases, with 14 bases between them. The CDR3 region has the DNA TGTGCCAGCAGCCTGATTACCAACAGCTATGGCTACACCTTC. Translating gives CASSLITNSYGYTF.

The chain has TRBV7-2 and TRBJ2-7; 8 bases are shared with TRBD2. CDR1 is SGHTA and CDR2 is FQGNSA in the germline V gene. With 5 bases clipped from V and 9 bases from J, the junction kept 42 bases outside the gene matches. The CDR3 extends over 24 amino acids. The CDR3 loop reads CASSQDPVDEELFFRVAGLGRQYF. CDR3 bases: TGTGCCAGCAGCCAAGACCCTGTTGATGAGGAACTGTTTTTTAGGGTAGCGGGACTCGGAAGGCAGTACTTC.

The V call is TRBV7-2, the J call TRBJ2-3; weak D call: TRBD1 (6 bases). This CDR3 is 13 amino acids long. V lost 6 bases, J lost 0 bases, and 7 bases lay in between. Germline lookup yields CDR1 SGHTA and CDR2 FQGNSA. CDR3 protein: CASRDSSTDTQYF. The CDR3 DNA reads as TGTGCCAGCAGGGACAGTAGCACAGATACGCAGTATTTT. Complete variable domain (other parts from reference TRBV7-2 and TRBJ2-3): GAGVSQSPSNKVTEKGKDVELRCDPISGHTALYWYRQSLGQGLEFLIYFQGNSAPDKSGLPSDRFSAERTGGSVSTLTIQRTQQEDSAVYLCASRDSSTDTQYFGPGTRLTVL.

The sample holds many counts of this clonotype. The chain has TRBV9 and TRBJ1-6; D not resolved. The length of the CDR3 is 13 residues. Trimming cost V 0 bases and J 10 bases, with 8 bases left between them. The germline CDR1 and CDR2 sequences are SGDLS and YYNGEE. The CDR3 region has the DNA TGTGCCAGCAGCGTAGGGCCTGGGTCACCCCTCCACTTT. This encodes CASSVGPGSPLHF.

This clonotype was found many times. The chain links TRBV19 to TRBJ1-1; D is ambiguous. This CDR3 comprises 15 residues. CDR1 and CDR2 (germline): LNHDA, SQIVND (reference sequence). The V end lost 3 bases, the J end lost 1 base, and 12 bases lay between the germline ends. In nucleotides, the CDR3 is TGTGCCAGTAGTATTTCTCTTCGGGCGAACACTGAAGCTTTCTTT. Protein: CASSISLRANTEAFF.

The sample holds many counts of this clonotype. The rearrangement links TRBV6-5 to TRBJ2-7, with 8 bases fitting TRBD1. Germline loops: CDR1 MNHEY, CDR2 SVGAGI. Unmatched junction bases numbered 14, after V lost 4 bases and J lost 12 bases. This CDR3 contains 14 residues. Here the CDR3 DNA reads TGTGCCAGCAGTTCCTCCGGGACAGGCCGCACTTTGTACTTC. It is translated as CASSSSGTGRTLYF.

The V and J genes are TRBV6-6 and TRBJ1-2; a possible D gene is TRBD1 (6 bases). V dropped 6 bases and J dropped 4 bases, with 12 bases sitting between them. This CDR3 is 13 amino acids long. Germline V gene lookup returns CDR1 MNHNY and CDR2 SVGAGI (reference sequence). The CDR3 DNA reads TGTGCCAGCAGCACGGACAGTTTCTATGGCTACACCTTC. As protein: CASSTDSFYGYTF.

This clonotype was recorded at least ten times. The rearrangement uses TRBV4-1 and TRBJ1-5, with D perhaps TRBD1 (5 bases). V lost 4 bases and J lost 1, with 11 bases in between. CDR3 length equals 15 residues. Germline lookup yields CDR1 MGHRA and CDR2 YSYEKL. CDR3 in amino acids: CASSLRVWSNQPQHF. DNA for the CDR3: TGCGCCAGCAGCCTCAGGGTATGGAGCAATCAGCCCCAGCATTTT.

This clonotype showed up many times. This sequence joins TRBV27 and TRBJ2-5; 7 bases are shared with TRBD1. Germline CDR1 and CDR2: MNHEY and SMNVEV (reference sequence). CDR3 length equals 14 residues. The V gene end was trimmed by 6 bases and the J gene end by 8 bases; junction bases not matched to a gene: 12. The CDR3 DNA reads as TGTGCCAGCAGGATCGGGCAGGGGGTTGCTACCCAGTACTTC. This codes for CASRIGQGVATQYF.

This clonotype was seen a few times. The rearrangement uses TRBV6-1 and TRBJ1-1, with TRBD1 identical over 7 bases. From germline, CDR1 is MNHNS and CDR2 SASEGT. Germline trimming cut 5 bases from V and 1 base from J; bases unmatched to any gene: 4. The CDR3 has 14 residues. CDR3 in amino acids: CASSMTGWNTEAFF. CDR3 DNA sequence: TGTGCCAGCAGTATGACAGGGTGGAACACTGAAGCTTTCTTT.

This chain connects TRBV2 to TRBJ2-1; D is perhaps TRBD2 (5 bases). V shed 11 bases and J shed 1 base, with 15 bases lying between them. The CDR3 is 14 residues long. Per the germline V gene, CDR1 is SNHLY and CDR2 is FYNNEI. The CDR3, as DNA: TGTGCCGGAAACGAGGGTTGGTCCTACAATGAGCAGTTCTTC. This translates into CAGNEGWSYNEQFF. Combining the CDR3 with reference TRBV2 and TRBJ2-1 gives the whole variable domain EPEVTQTPSHQVTQMGQEVILRCVPISNHLYFYWYRQILGQKVEFLVSFYNNEISEKSEIFDDQFSVERPDGSNFTLKIRSTKLEDSAMYFCAGNEGWSYNEQFFGPGTRLTVL.

This clonotype has ten or more counts. J is TRBJ2-7 and V is TRBV11-2; 8 bases are shared with TRBD2. CDR1 and CDR2 (germline): SGHAT, FQNNGV. This CDR3 is built from 13 residues. Unmatched junction bases numbered 0, after V lost 0 bases and J lost 5 bases. This CDR3 reads CASSLELADEQYF. The CDR3 DNA reads as TGTGCCAGCAGCTTAGAACTAGCGGACGAGCAGTACTTC.